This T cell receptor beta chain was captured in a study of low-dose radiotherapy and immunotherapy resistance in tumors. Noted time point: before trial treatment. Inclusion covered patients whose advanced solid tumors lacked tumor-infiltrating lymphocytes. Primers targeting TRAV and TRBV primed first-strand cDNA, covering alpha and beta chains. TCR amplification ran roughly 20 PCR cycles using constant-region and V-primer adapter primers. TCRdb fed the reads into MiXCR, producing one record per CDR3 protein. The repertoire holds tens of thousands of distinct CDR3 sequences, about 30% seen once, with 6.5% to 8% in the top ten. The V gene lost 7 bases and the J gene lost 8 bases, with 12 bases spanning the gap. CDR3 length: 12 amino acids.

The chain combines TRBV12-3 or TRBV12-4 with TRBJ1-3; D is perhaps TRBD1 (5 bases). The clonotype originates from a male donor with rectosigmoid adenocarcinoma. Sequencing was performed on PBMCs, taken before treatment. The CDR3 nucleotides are TGTGCCAGCACTAAGGGGACCCACACCATATATTTT. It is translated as CASTKGTHTIYF.